This TCR beta chain is drawn from a study of patients and donors after allogeneic stem cell transplantation. The J segment lost 4 bases and the V segment lost 1 base, leaving 14 bases of the junction unmatched. The CDR3 sequence is 18 residues long. Per the germline V gene, CDR1 is SGHRS and CDR2 is YFSETQ. TCRdb reprocessed the RT-PCR reads with MiXCR, giving one entry per CDR3 protein. The profile covers about a million distinct CDR3 sequences, with 18% appearing a single time and roughly 6.4% taken by the ten largest. The V call is TRBV5-1, the J call TRBJ1-2; 9 bases map to TRBD1. Sequencing was carried out using blood, either unsorted or a sorted T cell fraction (not recorded which). This receptor was obtained from a human donor who was either an allogeneic HSCT recipient or a stem cell or donor lymphocyte infusion donor (not recorded which). It is not recorded whose cells these are; they may come from a transplant donor. The CDR3 DNA sequence: TGCGCCAGCAGCTTGCCCCAAAGGACAGGGGAGAAGGGCTATGGCTACACCTTC. This translates into CASSLPQRTGEKGYGYTF.